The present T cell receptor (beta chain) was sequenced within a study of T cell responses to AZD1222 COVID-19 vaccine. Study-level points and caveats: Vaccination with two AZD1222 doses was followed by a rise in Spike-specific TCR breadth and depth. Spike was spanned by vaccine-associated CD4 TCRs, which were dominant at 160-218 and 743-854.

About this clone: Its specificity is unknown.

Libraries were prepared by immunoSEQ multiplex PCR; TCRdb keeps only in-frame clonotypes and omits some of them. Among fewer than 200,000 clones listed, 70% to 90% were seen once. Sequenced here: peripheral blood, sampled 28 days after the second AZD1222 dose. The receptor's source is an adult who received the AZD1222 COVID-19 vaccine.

The DNA for the CDR3 is TGCGCCAGCAGCTTTGCCCCGGACAGGGCCTGGGATTCACCCCTCCACTTT. It translates to CASSFAPDRAWDSPLHF. This rearrangement joins TRBV5-1 to TRBJ1-6; 8 bases align to TRBD1. Germline lookup yields CDR1 SGHRS and CDR2 YFSETQ. Germline trimming cut 2 bases from V and 8 bases from J; bases unmatched to any gene: 12. CDR3 length: 17 amino acids.